The rows below give T cell receptor beta chains drawn from one sample of a study of T-cell memory formation after mild COVID-19. MiXCR, run by TCRdb on the 5' RACE reads, gives a single entry per CDR3 protein. The sample comprises more than 300,000 distinct CDR3 sequences, 14% of which are singletons, and approximately 22% rests with the top ten. The sample was PBMCs or a T cell subset sorted from them (not recorded which). The receptors here all came from a man aged 18 to 30 who had mild COVID-19 (a few samples of this study predate the infection). Cell type and time point are not known. Both conserved end residues are trimmed from each CDR3. Clone size is given for some rows only: seen once, a few or many times, or a class if the clone is expanded.

size	V	J	CDR3
.	TRBV24-1	TRBJ1-5	ATSDETAGQPQH
.	TRBV3-1	TRBJ1-6	ASSQEGRSPLH
many	TRBV7-2	TRBJ2-2	ASSNRDRMTGELF
few	TRBV12-3/TRBV12-4	TRBJ1-5	ASSLGRGQPQH
.	TRBV6-5	TRBJ1-3	ASSYPGPGNTIY
few	TRBV5-6	TRBJ1-2	ASSLEGSPRIRYGYT
.	TRBV25-1	TRBJ1-1	ASSPGPQNTEAF
.	TRBV7-9	TRBJ1-1	ASSSKDRTFSKTF
few	TRBV4-3	TRBJ2-5	ASSQERAGAQTQY
.	TRBV7-9	TRBJ1-2	ASSIGAGGADYGYT
.	TRBV29-1	TRBJ1-2	SVGRSDRGGGYT
.	TRBV7-9	TRBJ2-1	ASSLDLAGGPGNEQF
.	TRBV15	TRBJ1-2	ATSNDINYGYT
few	TRBV3-1	TRBJ1-5	ASSQGAQMNQPQH
.	TRBV20-1	TRBJ1-1	SATFGGNTEAF
many	TRBV19	TRBJ1-6	ASSGGARGSPLH
few	TRBV4-1	TRBJ1-3	ASSFQLDSGNTIY
.	TRBV7-2	TRBJ2-7	ASSSNIYYEQY
.	TRBV2	TRBJ2-1	AVRDRGHDEQF
few	TRBV12-5	TRBJ2-7	ASGLGDRGFYEQY
few	TRBV20-1	TRBJ1-3	SARVAGAGNTIY
.	TRBV7-8	TRBJ1-2	ASSSRLDILFQAYT
.	TRBV6-1	TRBJ1-2	ASSPPPGYYGYT
few	TRBV4-1	TRBJ2-5	ASSPRLSQTQY
.	TRBV19	TRBJ2-1	ASRKRGQDNEQF